This section outlines one T cell receptor beta chain sequence together with its context. Its antigen target is currently unknown. Base qualities are not provided; no much larger clone lies one nucleotide away. These data are taken from a study of control samples from healthy donors and cancer patients (TCRdb year 2020). Library preparation employed the immunoSEQ multiplex PCR assay. TCRdb took this table from immuneACCESS and kept in-frame rearrangements with V and J called. Such tables lack part of the clones; where checked against another copy, unresolved V genes explain under half of the gap, and the rest is unexplained. Recorded for this sample are about 69,000 clones; nearly 90% of them occurred a single time. The ten largest clones add up to under 20% of the sample. This sequence was found in a man in his sixties with lung cancer. Material: PBMCs.

The CDR3 corresponds to CASIPLTGSDSSGANVLTF. The sequenced DNA is TGTGCCAGCATCCCTCTCACCGGATCTGATAGCTCTGGGGCCAACGTCCTGACTTTC. This receptor chain uses TRBV7-6 and TRBJ2-6; the D segment cannot be called with confidence. The CDR3 has 19 amino acids, counting the end cysteine and phenylalanine. Just CDR3 DNA is preserved here, 57 bases in frame from base 1. For CDR1 and CDR2, the germline V gene lists SGHVS and FNYEAQ. Between the V and J ends, shortened by 7 bases and 0 bases respectively, the junction contains 22 bases.